The 18 T cell receptor beta chains in this list originate from one sample, sequenced in a study of T cells in Graves' hyperthyroidism and ophthalmopathy. Amplified TCR beta CDR3 regions derived from RNA transcripts. HTBI primers were used for first-round RT-PCR of the TCR CDR3. TCRdb re-called the multiplex PCR reads with MiXCR, one entry per CDR3 protein. The sample has a few hundred thousand distinct CDR3 sequences, approximately 44% seen once. Sequencing was performed on peripheral blood or thyroid tissue (not recorded which). All receptors come from a woman aged 18-30 years with Graves' hyperthyroidism.

Many counts were recorded for this clonotype. The chain uses TRBV29-1 and TRBJ2-7; the D is unclear. The CDR3 consists of 14 residues. Looked up from germline, CDR1 is SQVTM and CDR2 is ANQGSEA. Trimming stripped 0 bases from V and 0 bases from J, with 9 bases between. Written as DNA, the CDR3 is TGCAGCGTTGAAGATCCCCAGTACTCCTACGAGCAGTACTTC. Amino acid sequence: CSVEDPQYSYEQYF.

With respect to this clonotype: The junction does not match germline at one end; this may be a read error. This chain connects TRBV7-2 to TRBJ2-7; tentative D call: TRBD2 (7 bases). CDR3 length: 14 amino acids. Germline CDR1 reads SGHTA; CDR2 reads FQGNSA. The CDR3 DNA sequence: TGTGCCAGCAGCCCCCACGGGGGGCAGGGCGAGCGGTACTTC. It codes for CASSPHGGQGERYF.

To note about this clonotype: The CDR3 carries no conserved terminal phenylalanine or tryptophan, so it likely arises from a read error. No DNA is shown, since the ends of the CDR3 on it are uncertain; the CDR3 is the one TCRdb lists. V is TRBV7-8 and J is TRBJ1-6; whether TRBD1, the table's D call, matches the DNA was not checked. CDR1 is SGHVS and CDR2 is FQNEAQ in the germline V gene. The CDR3 contains 10 residues when both ends are counted. CDR3 sequence: CASSLAGTDY.

This clonotype has a count of ten or more. The chain couples TRBV19 to TRBJ1-6; 7 bases fit TRBD1. Germline V gene data show CDR1 as LNHDA and CDR2 as SQIVND (reference sequence). The CDR3 is 14 residues long. Trimming removed 3 bases from V and 12 bases from J; junction bases left unmatched: 8. The CDR3 DNA sequence: TGTGCCAGTAGTATCCCGGGACAGTCAAAACCCCTCCACTTT. It is translated as CASSIPGQSKPLHF. Complete variable domain (other parts from reference TRBV19 and TRBJ1-6): DGGITQSPKYLFRKEGQNVTLSCEQNLNHDAMYWYRQDPGQGLRLIYYSQIVNDFQKGDIAEGYSVSREKKESFPLTVTSAQKNPTAFYLCASSIPGQSKPLHFGNGTRLTVT.

This clonotype has ten or more counts. The chain carries TRBV5-1 and TRBJ1-2; TRBD1 matches 9 bases. V was clipped by 3 bases and J by 1 base; unmatched bases: 4. Germline CDR1 SGHRS, CDR2 YFSETQ. The CDR3 loop spans 15 amino acids. The CDR3 nucleotides read TGCGCCAGCAGCTACCGGACAGGGGATAACTATGGCTACACCTTC. Amino acid sequence: CASSYRTGDNYGYTF.

The V and J genes are TRBV11-3 and TRBJ2-3, with 10 nucleotides matching TRBD2. The junction had 4 bases not matched to a gene; V was cut back by 5 bases and J by 2 bases. The germline V gene encodes CDR1 SGHNT and CDR2 YENEEA. The CDR3 runs 15 residues. CDR3 sequence: CASSQGTSATDTQYF. The CDR3, as DNA: TGTGCCAGCAGCCAAGGGACTAGCGCCACAGATACGCAGTATTTT. Drawing the rest from reference TRBV11-3 and TRBJ2-3, the complete variable domain is EAGVVQSPRYKIIEKKQPVAFWCNPISGHNTLYWYLQNLGQGPELLIRYENEEAVDDSQLPKDRFSAERLKGVDSTLKIQPAELGDSAVYLCASSQGTSATDTQYFGPGTRLTVL.

V usage is TRBV9 and J usage is TRBJ1-1; the match to TRBD1 covers 11 bases. The germline gives CDR1 SGDLS, CDR2 YYNGEE. This CDR3 spans 12 amino acids. With 3 bases clipped from V and 10 bases from J, the junction kept 2 bases outside the gene matches. CDR3 sequence (DNA): TGTGCCAGCAGCGGGGGACAGGGGGGAGCTTTCTTT. This encodes CASSGGQGGAFF.

The gene calls are TRBV24-1 and TRBJ2-5, with 9 bases lining up with TRBD2. The CDR3 has 17 residues. V trimming: 4 bases; J trimming: 0 bases; junction bases outside the gene matches: 8. Germline-derived CDR1 and CDR2 are KGHDR and SFDVKD. CDR3 nucleotides: TGTGCCACCAGTGAGCCATCGACTAGCGGTTACCAAGAGACCCAGTACTTC. It codes for CATSEPSTSGYQETQYF.

On this clonotype itself: A much larger clone lies a single base off, so this may be a read error. The chain is built from TRBV6-1 and TRBJ1-2; unclear D gene. The CDR3 is 14 amino acids. Trimming took 7 bases from V and 4 from J, leaving 16 bases between them. Germline V gene sequence: CDR1 MNHNS, CDR2 SASEGT. This CDR3 is CASIPVILPYGYTF. CDR3 coding DNA: TGTGCCAGCATCCCAGTCATCCTCCCCTATGGCTACACCTTC.

This clonotype showed up many times. The rearrangement joins TRBV20-1 to TRBJ2-5; D is tentatively TRBD1 or TRBD2 (5 bases each). Trimming stripped 5 bases from V and 5 bases from J, with 15 bases between. The CDR3 is 13 residues long. Germline assignment: CDR1 DFQATT and CDR2 SNEGSKA (reference sequence). CDR3 amino acids: CSAPQGAKETQYF. DNA for the CDR3: TGCAGTGCTCCCCAGGGAGCAAAGGAGACCCAGTACTTC.

This clonotype has a count of ten or more. CDR3 residues: CASSQGRRYSYEQYF. The CDR3 DNA reads as TGTGCCAGCAGCCAAGGACGGCGATACTCCTACGAGCAGTACTTC. This sequence joins TRBV3-1 and TRBJ2-7; D is unclear. V was cut by 1 base and J by 0 bases, with 10 bases left in between. The CDR3 spans 15 residues. Germline V lookup: CDR1 LGHDT, CDR2 YNNKEL (reference sequence).

The V gene is TRBV7-2, the J gene TRBJ2-2; D unresolved. Trimming shortened V by 5 bases and J by 5 bases, and 21 bases separated the two germline ends. CDR1 and CDR2 from the germline V gene are SGHTA and FQGNSA. This CDR3 is built from 17 residues. The CDR3 bases are TGTGCCAGCAGCCAAGATAACTCTGAAGGCCTAACCGGGGAGCTGTTTTTT. Its protein is CASSQDNSEGLTGELFF.

As concerns this clonotype: Possible read error: a much larger clone is one base away. V is TRBV27 and J is TRBJ2-7; TRBD2 might be the D (6 bases). Germline assignment: CDR1 MNHEY and CDR2 SMNVEV (reference sequence). The CDR3 totals 14 residues. Between the trimmed V and J ends, which lost 3 bases and 5 bases, there was a span of 14 bases. Here the CDR3 DNA reads TGTGCCAGCAGTTTGGGGGAGGAGCTCCACGAGCAGTACTTC. Translated: CASSLGEELHEQYF.

This clonotype was seen ten or more times. The V gene is TRBV20-1, the J gene TRBJ2-2; 13 positions agree with TRBD2. V shed 0 bases, J shed 4 bases, and the junction held 8 bases outside the gene matches. The CDR3 runs 18 residues. CDR1 and CDR2 from the germline V gene are DFQATT and SNEGSKA (reference sequence). As DNA, the CDR3 is TGCAGTGCTAGAGATGGTACTAGCGGGAGGGCGGGCACCGGGGAGCTGTTTTTT. Translating gives CSARDGTSGRAGTGELFF.

The V and J genes are TRBV29-1 and TRBJ1-1; D may be TRBD1 (6 bases). This CDR3 has 16 amino acids. Trimming shortened V by 3 bases and J by 0 bases, and 17 bases separated the two germline ends. Germline CDR1 reads SQVTM; CDR2 reads ANQGSEA. The CDR3 reads CSVDHSGGRLNTEAFF. CDR3 nucleotides: TGCAGCGTTGACCACTCGGGGGGCCGCCTGAACACTGAAGCTTTCTTT.

This clonotype showed up many times. The chain is built from TRBV25-1 and TRBJ1-1; D may be TRBD1 (5 bases). V was trimmed by 0 bases and J by 4 bases, leaving 24 bases between them. CDR1 is MGHDK, CDR2 SYGVNS, per germline. The CDR3 covers 19 residues. The CDR3 protein is CASSEYIGRWGEVGTEAFF. The CDR3 DNA sequence: TGTGCCAGCAGTGAATATATAGGTCGGTGGGGGGAAGTGGGCACTGAAGCTTTCTTT.

This rearrangement joins TRBV29-1 to TRBJ2-6; the D is unclear. CDR3 length: 12 residues. The germline V gene has CDR1 SQVTM and CDR2 ANQGSEA. V gave up 7 bases and J gave up 0 bases, with 4 bases separating them. The chain's CDR3 is CSGYSGANVLTF. CDR3 bases: TGCAGCGGGTACTCTGGGGCCAACGTCCTGACTTTC. The full variable domain, in which reference TRBV29-1 and TRBJ2-6 provide the parts outside the CDR3, is SAVISQKPSRDICQRGTSLTIQCQVDSQVTMMFWYRQQPGQSLTLIATANQGSEATYESGFVIDKFPISRPNLTFSTLTVSNMSPEDSSIYLCSGYSGANVLTFGAGSRLTVL.

There are many counts of this clonotype. The chain carries TRBV12-3 or TRBV12-4 and TRBJ1-1, with a possible D match to TRBD1 (5 bases). V lost 6 bases and J 1 base, leaving 21 bases between the germline ends. The CDR3 is made up of 17 amino acids. In DNA, the CDR3 is TGTGCCAGCAGCAGGAGGGGAAACGGGCGGGCGAACACTGAAGCTTTCTTT. Residues: CASSRRGNGRANTEAFF.